These 16 T cell receptor beta chains originate from one sample sequenced in a study of T cells in Graves' hyperthyroidism and ophthalmopathy. RNA transcripts served as the template for amplifying TCR beta CDR3 regions. Carried out on the TCR CDR3, a first-round RT-PCR used the HTBI primer set. One entry per CDR3 protein results from TCRdb running MiXCR on the multiplex PCR reads. Of about 290,000 distinct CDR3 sequences in the sample, approximately 13% were seen once. The sequencing input was blood. The origin of the receptors is a woman in her forties with Graves' hyperthyroidism.

The chain is built from TRBV7-6 and TRBJ1-1; D is unresolved. Germline CDR1 is SGHVS and CDR2 is FNYEAQ. The CDR3 loop spans 14 amino acids. V was clipped by 4 bases and J by 11 bases, with 20 bases between them. The CDR3 DNA reads as TGTGCCAGCAGCTCCTCCCCCTTTGGGATCGGGGCTTTCTTT. This encodes CASSSSPFGIGAFF. Combining the CDR3 with reference TRBV7-6 and TRBJ1-1 gives the whole variable domain GAGVSQSPRYKVTKRGQDVALRCDPISGHVSLYWYRQALGQGPEFLTYFNYEAQQDKSGLPNDRFSAERPEGSISTLTIQRTEQRDSAMYRCASSSSPFGIGAFFGQGTRLTVV.

There are many counts of this clonotype. This chain links TRBV2 with TRBJ1-1; D unclear. Trimming took off 4 bases at V and 6 bases at J, with 12 bases between the two ends. The CDR3 sequence is 13 residues long. Germline V lookup: CDR1 SNHLY, CDR2 FYNNEI. The CDR3, as DNA: TGTGCCAGCAGTGTGGGGAGGGTGGCTGAAGCTTTCTTT. It codes for CASSVGRVAEAFF.

The rearrangement links TRBV6-1 to TRBJ2-1, with 8 positions matching TRBD1. The germline V gene encodes CDR1 MNHNS and CDR2 SASEGT. Trimming cost V 6 bases and J 6 bases; bases outside gene matches: 1. The CDR3 sequence is 12 residues long. CDR3 sequence reads: CASRTGVNEQFF. CDR3 DNA sequence: TGTGCCAGCAGGACAGGGGTCAATGAGCAGTTCTTC.

This clonotype showed up many times. The rearrangement uses TRBV11-3 and TRBJ2-7; D remains unclear. Germline CDR1 and CDR2: SGHNT and YENEEA. With 5 bases removed from V and 5 bases from J, the gap between germline ends came to 16 bases. The CDR3 sequence is 14 residues long. The CDR3 DNA reads TGTGCCAGCAGCGGAACCGGGCTAGTCCACGAGCAGTACTTC. Translated: CASSGTGLVHEQYF.

This clonotype was observed at least ten times. The chain has TRBV3-1 and TRBJ2-3; perhaps TRBD2 as D (6 bases). Germline CDR1 is LGHDT and CDR2 is YNNKEL (reference sequence). V was cut by 7 bases and J by 1 base, with 12 bases left in between. This CDR3 region has 14 residues. The CDR3 DNA is TGTGCCAGCAAAGCGGGCAGGGGCACAGATACGCAGTATTTT. It encodes CASKAGRGTDTQYF.

This clonotype was seen at least ten times. The V gene is TRBV3-1, the J gene TRBJ2-5; D unresolved. V dropped 0 bases and J dropped 7 bases, with 9 bases sitting between them. The length of the CDR3 is 13 residues. Germline V gene sequence: CDR1 LGHDT, CDR2 YNNKEL (reference sequence). CDR3 sequence reads: CASSQEVLRTQYF. The CDR3 region has the DNA TGTGCCAGCAGCCAAGAGGTCCTTCGGACCCAGTACTTC.

This clonotype occurred many times. The gene calls are TRBV28 and TRBJ1-2; maybe TRBD1 (6 bases). With 6 bases removed from V and 8 bases from J, the gap between germline ends came to 19 bases. Germline CDR1 MDHEN, CDR2 SYDVKM. This CDR3 region has 14 residues. The CDR3 loop is CASRTDSLSFGYTF. In DNA, the CDR3 is TGTGCCAGCAGGACGGACAGTCTTTCTTTCGGCTACACCTTC.

The gene calls are TRBV25-1 and TRBJ1-4; no clear D. V lost 4 bases and J lost 3, with 12 bases in between. The germline gives CDR1 MGHDK, CDR2 SYGVNS. The CDR3 runs to 15 residues. CDR3: CASSASVSANEKLFF. DNA for the CDR3: TGTGCCAGCAGTGCGAGCGTTTCGGCTAATGAAAAACTGTTTTTT.

Of note for this clonotype: Being one base from a much bigger clone, this may be a read error. This chain uses TRBV27 with TRBJ1-5; D is perhaps TRBD1 (5 bases). CDR3 length equals 18 residues. The germline V gene has CDR1 MNHEY and CDR2 SMNVEV (reference sequence). CDR3: CASSPTATGLYSDQPQHF. The CDR3 nucleotides are TGTGCCAGCAGCCCCACCGCTACAGGCCTGTATAGCGATCAGCCCCAGCATTTT.

This clonotype was seen ten or more times. V usage is TRBV2 and J usage is TRBJ2-3; 12 positions agree with TRBD2. Trimming cost V 6 bases and J 3 bases; bases outside gene matches: 1. CDR1 and CDR2 (germline): SNHLY, FYNNEI. The CDR3 length is 14 residues. CDR3 region: CASRTSGSTDTQYF. The CDR3 DNA sequence: TGTGCCAGCAGGACTAGCGGGAGTACAGATACGCAGTATTTT.

The gene calls are TRBV9 and TRBJ1-3; a weak D match, TRBD1 (6 bases). The CDR3 runs to 14 residues. V was cut by 3 bases and J by 5 bases, with 12 bases left in between. The germline V gene encodes CDR1 SGDLS and CDR2 YYNGEE. The CDR3 loop is CASSATTGRNTIYF. The CDR3 nucleotides read TGTGCCAGCAGCGCAACGACAGGCAGAAACACCATATATTTT.

This clonotype was observed many times. The chain employs TRBV6-1 and TRBJ1-2; D remains ambiguous. CDR1 and CDR2 (germline): MNHNS, SASEGT. The CDR3 runs 13 residues. V was clipped by 6 bases and J by 3 bases, with 11 bases between them. The CDR3: CASSRTSDYGYTF. The CDR3 nucleotides are TGTGCCAGCAGCAGGACTTCCGACTATGGCTACACCTTC.

This clonotype was picked up many times. The chain recombines TRBV2 with TRBJ1-5; D is possibly TRBD1 (5 bases). V was cut by 5 bases and J by 2 bases, with 19 bases left in between. The CDR3 is 17 amino acids. Germline assignment: CDR1 SNHLY and CDR2 FYNNEI. CDR3 region: CASSHQEGPGGNQPQHF. For the CDR3, the DNA is TGTGCCAGCAGTCACCAGGAGGGACCCGGGGGCAATCAGCCCCAGCATTTT.

This clonotype has a handful of counts. The V and J genes are TRBV2 and TRBJ1-3; D ambiguous. This CDR3 has 14 residues. Germline V gives CDR1 SNHLY, CDR2 FYNNEI. Trimming left V 8 bases short and J 4 bases short, with 15 bases between. In DNA form, the CDR3 reads TGTGCCAGCCTCCCGGACCCGCCGGGAAACACCATATATTTT. Residues: CASLPDPPGNTIYF. Full variable domain (remainder filled in from reference TRBV2 and TRBJ1-3): EPEVTQTPSHQVTQMGQEVILRCVPISNHLYFYWYRQILGQKVEFLVSFYNNEISEKSEIFDDQFSVERPDGSNFTLKIRSTKLEDSAMYFCASLPDPPGNTIYFGEGSWLTVV.

This clonotype was detected ten times or more. The rearrangement links TRBV20-1 to TRBJ2-1; possibly TRBD1 or TRBD2 for D (5 bases each). Germline V gene data show CDR1 as DFQATT and CDR2 as SNEGSKA (reference sequence). Trimming left V 3 bases short and J 5 bases short, with 17 bases between. The CDR3 has 15 residues. This CDR3 is CSARFSGTFHNEQFF. Here the CDR3 DNA reads TGCAGTGCTAGGTTTTCAGGGACCTTTCACAATGAGCAGTTCTTC.

This clonotype was detected ten times or more. The chain joins TRBV27 to TRBJ1-1; D perhaps matches TRBD1 (6 bases). The V and J ends lost 3 bases and 4 bases respectively, with 18 bases between them. In germline, CDR1 is MNHEY, CDR2 SMNVEV (reference sequence). The CDR3 is 16 amino acids. The CDR3 sequence is CASSLVAGGASTEAFF. The CDR3 nucleotides read TGTGCCAGCAGTTTGGTCGCGGGGGGCGCTTCCACTGAAGCTTTCTTT.